These 8 T cell receptor beta chains were sequenced from one sample in a study of Ad26.COV2.S vaccination and SARS-CoV-2 variants. Profiled with immunoSEQ multiplex PCR; TCRdb holds only in-frame clones, not every one. The data show just over 350,000 clones, with 92% seen just once and 3% to 5% held by the top ten. This material consisted of peripheral blood, taken after recovery from COVID-19. The receptor set was obtained from a human donor who had recovered from COVID-19.

The chain has TRBV6-5 and TRBJ1-1; 8 nucleotides agree with TRBD1. The CDR3 has 13 amino acids. Germline lookup yields CDR1 MNHEY and CDR2 SVGAGI. V lost 10 bases and J lost 0; bases outside the gene matches: 4. The CDR3 DNA follows: TGTGCCACCGGGGGACAGGTGAACACTGAAGCTTTCTTT. It yields the protein CATGGQVNTEAFF.

The chain uses TRBV5-6 and TRBJ2-5; D is undetermined. CDR3 size: 14 residues. Germline loops: CDR1 SGHDT, CDR2 YYEEEE. The V end lost 1 base, the J end lost 5 bases, and 12 bases lay between the germline ends. Here the CDR3 reads CASSLLSWGETQYF. DNA for the CDR3: TGTGCCAGCAGCTTGCTAAGCTGGGGTGAGACCCAGTACTTC.

In the case of this clone: Different DNA sequences within this sample yield the same CDR3. The CDR3 protein is CASSEGLTRGTQYF. DNA of the CDR3: TGTGCCAGCAGTGAAGGACTAACCCGGGGTACGCAGTATTTT. The gene calls are TRBV6-1 and TRBJ2-3; D may be TRBD2 (5 bases). In germline, CDR1 is MNHNS, CDR2 SASEGT. V lost 1 base and J lost 8, with 13 bases in between. This CDR3 has 14 residues.

This clone was found a few times. V gene TRBV6-2 or TRBV6-3 combines with J gene TRBJ1-3; D unresolved. The germline V gene has CDR1 MNHEY and CDR2 SVGEGT. Between the trimmed V and J ends, which lost 0 bases and 0 bases, there was a span of 12 bases. This CDR3 region has 17 residues. DNA of the CDR3: TGTGCCAGCAGTTACTCGCGGAGGGCCCCCTCTGGAAACACCATATATTTT. This codes for CASSYSRRAPSGNTIYF.

The chain carries TRBV7-9 and TRBJ1-4; tentatively, D is TRBD1 (6 bases). CDR1 is SEHNR, CDR2 FQNEAQ, per germline (reference sequence). The CDR3 totals 14 residues. Trimming took off 4 bases at V and 3 bases at J, with 9 bases between the two ends. CDR3: CASSSTGSNEKLFF. The CDR3 bases are TGTGCCAGCAGCTCCACAGGGTCTAATGAAAAACTGTTTTTT. Full variable domain (missing parts from reference TRBV7-9 and TRBJ1-4): DTGVSQNPRHKITKRGQNVTFRCDPISEHNRLYWYRQTLGQGPEFLTYFQNEAQLEKSRLLSDRFSAERPKGSFSTLEIQRTEQGDSAMYLCASSSTGSNEKLFFGSGTQLSVL.

About this clone: Other DNA sequences in the same sample also yield this CDR3. The rearrangement links TRBV5-1 to TRBJ1-2, with 8 bases lining up with TRBD1. V lost 2 bases to trimming and J lost 4 bases; unmatched junction nucleotides: 4. The CDR3 loop spans 14 amino acids. Germline-derived CDR1 and CDR2 are SGHRS and YFSETQ. Here the CDR3 reads CASSFGQGGYGYTF. The CDR3 DNA follows: TGCGCCAGCAGCTTTGGACAGGGCGGCTATGGCTACACCTTC.

The count of this clone is one. The CDR3 nucleotides are TGTGCCAGCAGCGTAATGACTAGCACAGATACGCAGTATTTT. Amino acid sequence: CASSVMTSTDTQYF. V gene TRBV9 combines with J gene TRBJ2-3; D remains unclear. This CDR3 is built from 14 residues. V was clipped by 1 base and J by 0 bases, with 6 bases between them. The V gene's germline CDR1 is SGDLS and CDR2 YYNGEE.

This rearrangement joins TRBV6-5 to TRBJ2-7, with 8 bases lining up with TRBD1. The CDR3 loop spans 15 amino acids. After removal of 0 bases from V and 2 bases from J, the junction contained 3 bases not matched to a gene. In germline, CDR1 is MNHEY, CDR2 SVGAGI. The CDR3, as DNA: TGTGCCAGCAGTTACTCGCGGGACAGGCCCTACGAGCAGTACTTC. This translates into CASSYSRDRPYEQYF.